In its sample, the clone carrying this T cell receptor (beta chain) was seen a few times. The authors' processing: Amplification of reference gene primers provided the estimated nucleated cell counts. Clones were read by immunoSEQ multiplex PCR, and TCRdb kept only the in-frame ones, dropping some. V and J calls and clone size follow that table, whereas D and trimming were derived from the DNA. The table shows about 100,000 clones, with roughly four fifths occurring only once. The record originates from a study of blood T cell repertoires in COVID-19. Study overall: Samples taken during acute and convalescent COVID-19 were collected in the United States, Italy and Spain.

The length of the CDR3 is 15 residues. Trimming removed 4 bases from V and 0 bases from J, with 11 bases in between. Per germline, CDR1 SGHRS and CDR2 YFSETQ. The clonotype originates from a man aged 60 to 75 with acute or convalescent COVID-19. This rearrangement joins TRBV5-1 to TRBJ1-5; D is perhaps TRBD1 (5 bases). The material sequenced was peripheral blood. CDR3 protein: CASSPSGDSNQPQHF. The DNA of the CDR3 is TGCGCCAGCAGCCCATCGGGGGATAGCAATCAGCCCCAGCATTTT.